The rows below give T cell receptor beta chains drawn from one sample of a study of T cell responses to AZD1222 COVID-19 vaccine. Produced via immunoSEQ multiplex PCR; TCRdb's table is partial and in-frame only. The sample has under 200,000 clones; 90% are singletons. Material: peripheral blood, obtained on day 0 of AZD1222 vaccination. Every receptor here comes from an adult in good health. CDR3s leave out the opening cysteine and the closing phenylalanine or tryptophan. For some rows the clone size is stated as once, few or many, or as a class when expanded; others skip it.

j_gene	abundance	v_gene	CDR3aa
TRBJ2-2	once	TRBV28	ASSLGQGTGELF
TRBJ2-2	-	TRBV7-2	ASRLTSGANTGELF
TRBJ2-7	once	TRBV28	ASSFRDARIGQY
TRBJ1-1	-	TRBV19	ASTALGTGENTEAF
TRBJ1-2	-	TRBV19	ASSSQTGANYGYT
TRBJ2-2	-	TRBV9	ASSVDARQMNTGELF
TRBJ1-1	-	TRBV9	ASRAADSLGREAF
TRBJ2-1	-	TRBV6-5	ASSYAGRRNEQF
TRBJ1-2	-	TRBV18	ASSPPQIAYGYT
TRBJ1-5	-	TRBV10-2	ASRDRGPRDQPQH
TRBJ1-1	-	TRBV7-9	ASSHRRGRENTEAF
TRBJ2-7	-	TRBV4-2	ASSQDQDRGYEQY
TRBJ2-2	-	TRBV3-1/TRBV3-2	ASSPKGLSGRELF
TRBJ2-5	-	TRBV5-1	ASSSGQGRETQY
TRBJ1-2	-	TRBV7-8	ASSLSRDGYT
TRBJ1-1	once	TRBV4-1	ASKPTENTEAF
TRBJ1-6	few	TRBV19	ASGHSSYNSPLH
TRBJ2-2	-	TRBV6-1	ASSGWGDANTGELF
TRBJ2-7	-	TRBV4-1	ASSLGQGPYEQY
TRBJ2-7	once	TRBV2	ASSERQWSYEQY
TRBJ2-5	-	TRBV7-9	ASSSTGQTQY
TRBJ1-2	few	TRBV6-5	ASSNPDRGGGYT
TRBJ1-1	-	TRBV18	ASSSNSGQTEAF
TRBJ2-7	-	TRBV28	ASAGTGPYLPYEQY
TRBJ2-3	-	TRBV11-2	ASSTGTSSDTQY
TRBJ1-5	once	TRBV6-9	ASIEAKYQPQH
TRBJ1-3	-	TRBV10-3	AISDKRVGGNTIY
TRBJ1-2	-	TRBV6-5	ASSYRGQFDYT
TRBJ1-5	-	TRBV11-2	ASSLRGSNQPQH